The text below deals with one TCR beta chain. Base qualities were left out, and no much larger clone turns up one base away. The same CDR3 is also encoded by other DNA sequences in this sample. Receptor libraries were prepared by the immunoSEQ multiplex PCR assay. In most patients, genomic DNA was isolated using the Qiagen DNeasy Blood and Tissue Kit and sent frozen to Adaptive Biotechnologies for TCR sequencing. High-throughput TCR-beta CDR3 sequencing of genomic DNA from most patients was performed by Adaptive Biotechnologies. The original methods were these. TCR sequencing data for 15 to 20 patients were retrieved from Adaptive's ImmunoSEQ software; a few other patients were processed with MiXCR and VDJtools. To correct CD4 versus CD8 sorting errors, any sequence found in both subsets at a frequency ratio below 5:1 was removed. CDR3 nucleotide sequences shared by donor and recipient were removed because the origin of these sequences could not be assigned. To be classed as alloreactive, a clone needed at least 2-fold expansion over unstimulated cells and a minimum CFSE-low frequency of 0.002% (template counts) or 0.001% (read counts). Clones detected in sequenced pre-transplant spleen, lymph node, or MLR CFSE-low populations of the donor or recipient were defined as mappable. Cumulative frequency of alloreactive clones was calculated as a percentage of all sequences weighted by copy number. TCRdb mirrors the immuneACCESS table, restricted to in-frame sequences. Some clones are absent from its copies; in checked studies, under half trace to an unresolved V gene, and the reason for the others is unknown. The V and J calls and clone size are taken from that table; D and trimming were inferred from the DNA. This sample has 13,000 to 15,000 clones in its table, and roughly 28% of those were observed once. The ten largest make up less than 5% of the sample.

Taken with the paper, the label for time point translates to: cells obtained before transplantation from donor or recipient. In the mixed lymphocyte reactions, approximately 200,000 CFSE-labeled pre-transplant responders were plated with approximately 200,000 irradiated violet-dye-labeled stimulators and cultured for over 5 days. After the mixed lymphocyte reaction, proliferating CD3+CD4+CFSE-low and CD3+CD8+CFSE-low responder cells were FACS-sorted on a BD Influx sorter. Spanning cysteine to phenylalanine, the CDR3 consists of 13 amino acids. The CDR3 DNA has 39 bases and is translated from base 1. V is cut by 6 bases and J by 0 bases, and the space between the germline ends is 3 bases. CDR1 is given as MNHEY and CDR2 as SVGAGI, both from the germline V gene. The data derive from a study of graft-versus-host responses after intestinal transplantation (dated by TCRdb to about 2021). Broadly, across the study: Recipients received multivisceral, liver-intestinal, or isolated intestinal transplants. Instead of going to the commercial service, samples from a few later patients were sequenced in-house on an Illumina MiSeq and processed with MiXCR. Bulk TCR-beta CDR3 sequencing was used to track graft-versus-host and host-versus-graft alloreactive T cell clones in the graft, circulation and bone marrow after intestinal transplantation. Donor T cell macrochimerism was defined as a peak of at least 4% donor T cells among recipient peripheral blood mononuclear cells. All recipients received anti-thymocyte globulin induction followed by maintenance tacrolimus and steroids for roughly three years. Of the 20 to 25 intestinal transplant recipients enrolled in the cohort, one of whom was a retransplant, 3 patients without pretransplant specimens were excluded. To identify alloreactive clones, pre-transplant mixed lymphocyte reaction products were sequenced and compared with unstimulated pre-transplant donor and recipient T cells. Study-wide conclusions, independent of this receptor: High GvH to HvG T cell clonal ratios were observed in the allografts of patients with donor T cell macrochimerism. The relatively low number and heterogeneity of intestinal transplant patients limited the conclusions. GvH clones were found in recipient bone marrow, and some of the GvH clones appeared earlier in ileal mucosa or blood, which is consistent with an intestinal mucosal origin. Peak levels of circulating GvH clones were associated with declines in HvG clones early after transplant.

The sample in question was alloreactive CD4+ T cells from a mixed lymphocyte reaction culture, obtained before intestinal transplant. Read against the paper, the sample's cell subset or site label means: CFSE-low proliferating T cells sorted from roughly six-day pre-transplant mixed lymphocyte reaction (GvH or HvG direction). This receptor was identified in a human patient who received an intestinal transplant. The chain employs TRBV6-5 and TRBJ2-6; no D gene is confidently identified. The CDR3 protein: CASRLSGANVLTF. The DNA sequence follows: TGTGCCAGCAGGCTCTCTGGGGCCAACGTCCTGACTTTC.